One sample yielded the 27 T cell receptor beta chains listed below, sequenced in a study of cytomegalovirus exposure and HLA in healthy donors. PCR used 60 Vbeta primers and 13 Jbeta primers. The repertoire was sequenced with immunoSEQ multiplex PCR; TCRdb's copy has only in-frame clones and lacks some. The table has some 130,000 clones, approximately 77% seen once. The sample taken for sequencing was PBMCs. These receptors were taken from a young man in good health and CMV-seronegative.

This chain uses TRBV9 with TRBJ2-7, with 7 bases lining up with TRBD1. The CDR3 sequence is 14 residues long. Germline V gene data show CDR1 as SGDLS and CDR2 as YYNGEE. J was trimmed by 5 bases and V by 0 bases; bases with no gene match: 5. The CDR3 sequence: CASSVATGWDEQYF. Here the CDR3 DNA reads TGTGCCAGCAGCGTAGCGACAGGGTGGGACGAGCAGTACTTC.

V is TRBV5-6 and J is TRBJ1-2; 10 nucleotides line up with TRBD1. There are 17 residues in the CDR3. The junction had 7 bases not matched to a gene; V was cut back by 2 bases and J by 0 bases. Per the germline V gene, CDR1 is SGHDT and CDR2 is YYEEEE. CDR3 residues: CASSFRTGQGANYGYTF. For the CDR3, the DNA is TGTGCCAGCAGCTTTCGCACTGGACAGGGGGCTAACTATGGCTACACCTTC.

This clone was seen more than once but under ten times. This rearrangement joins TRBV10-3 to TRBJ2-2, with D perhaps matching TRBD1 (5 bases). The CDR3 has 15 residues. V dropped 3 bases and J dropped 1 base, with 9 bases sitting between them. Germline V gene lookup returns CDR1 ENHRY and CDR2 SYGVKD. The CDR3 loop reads CAISDQGQNTGELFF. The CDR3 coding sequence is TGTGCCATCAGTGATCAAGGACAGAACACCGGGGAGCTGTTTTTT.

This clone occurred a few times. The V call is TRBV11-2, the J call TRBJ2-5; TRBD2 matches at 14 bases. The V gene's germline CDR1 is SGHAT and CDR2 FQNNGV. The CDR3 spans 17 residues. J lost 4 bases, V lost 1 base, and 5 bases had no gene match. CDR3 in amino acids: CASSLVGLAGESETQYF. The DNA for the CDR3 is TGTGCCAGCAGCTTAGTGGGACTAGCGGGAGAGTCAGAGACCCAGTACTTC.

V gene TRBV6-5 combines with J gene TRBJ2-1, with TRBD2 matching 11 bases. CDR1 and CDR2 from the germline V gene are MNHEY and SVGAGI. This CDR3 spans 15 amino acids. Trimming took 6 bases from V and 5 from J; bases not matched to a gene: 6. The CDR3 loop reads CASSWGTSGHNEQFF. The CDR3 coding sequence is TGTGCCAGCAGCTGGGGGACTAGCGGACACAATGAGCAGTTCTTC.

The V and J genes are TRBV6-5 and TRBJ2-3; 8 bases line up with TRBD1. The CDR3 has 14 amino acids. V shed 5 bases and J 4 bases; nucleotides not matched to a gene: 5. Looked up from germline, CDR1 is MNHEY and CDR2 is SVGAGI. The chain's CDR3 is CASSRGQESDTQYF. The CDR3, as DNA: TGTGCCAGCAGTCGGGGACAGGAATCAGATACGCAGTATTTT.

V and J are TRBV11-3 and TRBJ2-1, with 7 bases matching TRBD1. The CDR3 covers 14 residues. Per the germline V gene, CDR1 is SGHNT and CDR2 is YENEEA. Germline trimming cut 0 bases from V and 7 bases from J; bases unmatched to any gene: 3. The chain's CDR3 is CASSLEDRSNEQFF. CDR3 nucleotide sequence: TGTGCCAGCAGCTTAGAGGACAGGTCTAATGAGCAGTTCTTC.

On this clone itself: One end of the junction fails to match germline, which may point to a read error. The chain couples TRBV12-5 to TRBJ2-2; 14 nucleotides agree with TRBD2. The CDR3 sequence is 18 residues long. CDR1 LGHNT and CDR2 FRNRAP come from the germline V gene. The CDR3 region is CASAPGTSGRRRTRGAVF. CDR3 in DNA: TGTGCTAGTGCCCCCGGGACTAGCGGGAGAAGAAGAACCCGGGGAGCTGTTTTT. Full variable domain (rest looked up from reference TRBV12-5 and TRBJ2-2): DARVTQTPRHKVTEMGQEVTMRCQPILGHNTVFWYRQTMMQGLELLAYFRNRAPLDDSGMPKDRFSAEMPDATLATLKIQPSEPRDSAVYFCASAPGTSGRRRTRGAVFGEGSRLTVL.

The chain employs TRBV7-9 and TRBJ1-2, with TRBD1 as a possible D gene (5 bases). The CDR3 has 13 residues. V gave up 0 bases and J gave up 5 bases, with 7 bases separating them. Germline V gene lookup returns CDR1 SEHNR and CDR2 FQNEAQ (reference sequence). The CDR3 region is CASSLATGYGYTF. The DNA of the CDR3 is TGTGCCAGCAGCTTAGCCACAGGTTATGGCTACACCTTC.

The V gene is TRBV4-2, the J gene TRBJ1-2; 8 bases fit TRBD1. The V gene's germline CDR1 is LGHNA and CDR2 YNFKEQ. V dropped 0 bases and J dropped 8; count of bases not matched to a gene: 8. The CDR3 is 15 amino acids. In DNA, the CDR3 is TGTGCCAGCAGCCAAGAGGGGCAGGGGGCGGGAGGCTACACCTTC. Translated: CASSQEGQGAGGYTF.

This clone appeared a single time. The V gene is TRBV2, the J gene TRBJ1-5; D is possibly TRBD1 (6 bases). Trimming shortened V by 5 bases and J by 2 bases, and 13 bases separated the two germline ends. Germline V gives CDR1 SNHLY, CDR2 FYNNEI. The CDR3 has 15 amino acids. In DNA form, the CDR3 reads TGTGCCAGCAGTTTACAGGGATTTGGCAATCAGCCCCAGCATTTT. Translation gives CASSLQGFGNQPQHF.

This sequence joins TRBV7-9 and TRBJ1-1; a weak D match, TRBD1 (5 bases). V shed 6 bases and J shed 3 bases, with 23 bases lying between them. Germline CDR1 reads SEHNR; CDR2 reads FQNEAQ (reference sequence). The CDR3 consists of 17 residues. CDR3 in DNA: TGTGCCAGCAGTTCACCAACGGGGGGGTTCCGGTACACTGAAGCTTTCTTT. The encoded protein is CASSSPTGGFRYTEAFF.

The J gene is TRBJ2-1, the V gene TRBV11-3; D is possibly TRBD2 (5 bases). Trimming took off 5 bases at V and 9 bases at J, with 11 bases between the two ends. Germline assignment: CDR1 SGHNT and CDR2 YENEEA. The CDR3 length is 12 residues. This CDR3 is CASSTGLGEQFF. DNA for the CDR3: TGTGCCAGCAGCACCGGACTCGGTGAGCAGTTCTTC.

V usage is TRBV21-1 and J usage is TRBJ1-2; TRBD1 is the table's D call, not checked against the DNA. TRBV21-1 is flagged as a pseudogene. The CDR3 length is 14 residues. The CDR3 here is CASSKAWTERGYTF. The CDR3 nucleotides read TGTGCCAGCAGCAAAGCGTGGACAGAGAGGGGCTACACCTTC.

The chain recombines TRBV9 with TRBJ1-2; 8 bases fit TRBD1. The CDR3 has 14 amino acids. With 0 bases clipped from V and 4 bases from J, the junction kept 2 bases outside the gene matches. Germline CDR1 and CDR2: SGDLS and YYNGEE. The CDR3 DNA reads TGTGCCAGCAGCGTAGGACAGGGGACCTATGGCTACACCTTC. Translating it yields CASSVGQGTYGYTF.

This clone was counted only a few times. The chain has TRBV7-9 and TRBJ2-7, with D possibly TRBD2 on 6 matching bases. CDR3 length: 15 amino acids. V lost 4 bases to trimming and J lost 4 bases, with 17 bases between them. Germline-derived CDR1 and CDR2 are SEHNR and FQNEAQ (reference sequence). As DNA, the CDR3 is TGTGCCAGCAGCTCCTATACTGGGACTTTTTACGAGCAGTACTTC. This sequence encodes CASSSYTGTFYEQYF.

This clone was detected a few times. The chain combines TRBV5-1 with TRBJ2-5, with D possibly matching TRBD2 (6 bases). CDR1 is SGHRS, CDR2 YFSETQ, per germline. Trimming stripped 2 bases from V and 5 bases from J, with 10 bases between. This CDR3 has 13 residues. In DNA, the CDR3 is TGCGCCAGCAGCTTCGGGGGTCGGGAGACCCAGTACTTC. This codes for CASSFGGRETQYF.

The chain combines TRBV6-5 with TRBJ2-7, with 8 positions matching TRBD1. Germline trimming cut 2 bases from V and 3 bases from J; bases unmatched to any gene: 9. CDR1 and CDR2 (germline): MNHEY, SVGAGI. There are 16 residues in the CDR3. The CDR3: CASSYTPTGVGYEQYF. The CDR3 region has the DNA TGTGCCAGCAGTTACACACCGACAGGGGTAGGCTACGAGCAGTACTTC.

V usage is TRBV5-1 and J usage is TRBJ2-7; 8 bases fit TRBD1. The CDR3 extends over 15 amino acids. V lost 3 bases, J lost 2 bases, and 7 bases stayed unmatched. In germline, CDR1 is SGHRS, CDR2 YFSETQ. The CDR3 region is CASSYWTGPTYEQYF. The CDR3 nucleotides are TGCGCCAGCAGCTACTGGACAGGGCCTACCTACGAGCAGTACTTC.

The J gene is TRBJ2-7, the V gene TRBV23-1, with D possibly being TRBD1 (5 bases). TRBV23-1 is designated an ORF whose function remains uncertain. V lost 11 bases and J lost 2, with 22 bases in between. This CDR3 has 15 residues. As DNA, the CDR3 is TGCGCCTACTCCAGGCAGGGCCTTACCCCCTACGAGCAGTACTTC. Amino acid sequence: CAYSRQGLTPYEQYF.

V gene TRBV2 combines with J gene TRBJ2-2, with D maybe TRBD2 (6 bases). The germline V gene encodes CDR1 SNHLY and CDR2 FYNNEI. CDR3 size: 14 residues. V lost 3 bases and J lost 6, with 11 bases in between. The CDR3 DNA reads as TGTGCCAGCAGTGACGGGTGGGGGGCCGGGGAGCTGTTTTTT. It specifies CASSDGWGAGELFF.

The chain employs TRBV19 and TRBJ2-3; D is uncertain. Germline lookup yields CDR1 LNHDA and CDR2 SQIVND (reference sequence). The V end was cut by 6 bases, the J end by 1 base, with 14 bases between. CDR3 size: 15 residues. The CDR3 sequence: CASSNLTSGTDTQYF. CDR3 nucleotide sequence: TGTGCCAGTAGCAACCTCACGTCAGGCACAGATACGCAGTATTTT.

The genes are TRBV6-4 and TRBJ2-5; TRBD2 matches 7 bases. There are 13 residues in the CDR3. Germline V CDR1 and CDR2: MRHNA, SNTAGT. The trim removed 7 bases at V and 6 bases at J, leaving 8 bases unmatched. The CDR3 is CASTSGIGKTQYF. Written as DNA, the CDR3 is TGTGCCAGCACAAGCGGGATTGGGAAGACCCAGTACTTC.

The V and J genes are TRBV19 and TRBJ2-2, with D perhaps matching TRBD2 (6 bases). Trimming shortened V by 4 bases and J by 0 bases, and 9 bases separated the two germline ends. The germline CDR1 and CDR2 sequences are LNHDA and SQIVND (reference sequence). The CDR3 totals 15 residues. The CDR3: CASSTGTSNTGELFF. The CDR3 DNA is TGTGCCAGTAGTACCGGGACTTCGAACACCGGGGAGCTGTTTTTT.

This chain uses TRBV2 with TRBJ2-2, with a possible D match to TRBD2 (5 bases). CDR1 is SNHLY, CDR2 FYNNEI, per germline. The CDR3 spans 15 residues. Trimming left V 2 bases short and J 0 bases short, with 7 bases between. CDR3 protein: CASSELGANTGELFF. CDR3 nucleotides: TGTGCCAGCAGTGAACTCGGGGCGAACACCGGGGAGCTGTTTTTT.

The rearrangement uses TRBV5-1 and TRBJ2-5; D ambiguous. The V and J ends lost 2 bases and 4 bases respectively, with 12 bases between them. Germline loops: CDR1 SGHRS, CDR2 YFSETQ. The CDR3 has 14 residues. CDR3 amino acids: CASSFKPSGETQYF. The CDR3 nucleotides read TGCGCCAGCAGCTTTAAACCGTCAGGAGAGACCCAGTACTTC.

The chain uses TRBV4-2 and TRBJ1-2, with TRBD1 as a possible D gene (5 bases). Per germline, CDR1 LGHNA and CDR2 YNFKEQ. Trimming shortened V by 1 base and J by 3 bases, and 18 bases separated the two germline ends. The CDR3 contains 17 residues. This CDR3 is CASSQVLPVGGYYGYTF. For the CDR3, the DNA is TGTGCCAGCAGCCAAGTTCTTCCCGTCGGGGGATACTATGGCTACACCTTC.